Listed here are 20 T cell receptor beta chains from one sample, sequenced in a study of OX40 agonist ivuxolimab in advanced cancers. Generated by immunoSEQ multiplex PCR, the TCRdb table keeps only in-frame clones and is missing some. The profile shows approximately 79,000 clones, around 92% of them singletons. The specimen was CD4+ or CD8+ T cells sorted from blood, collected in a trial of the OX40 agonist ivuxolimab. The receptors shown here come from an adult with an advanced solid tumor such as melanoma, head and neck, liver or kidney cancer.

This chain's CDR3 is CAIKAGGQTTSTDTQYF. The DNA of the CDR3 is TGTGCCATAAAAGCGGGGGGACAGACTACTAGCACAGATACGCAGTATTTT. This chain connects TRBV10-3 to TRBJ2-3, with 9 bases that match TRBD2. V was pared by 9 bases and J by 0 bases, with 13 bases of the junction left unmatched. CDR3 size: 17 residues. From germline, CDR1 is ENHRY and CDR2 SYGVKD.

CDR3 sequence (DNA): TGTGCCAGCAGCCAAGTACAAGCCATGAACACTGAAGCTTTCTTT. It translates to CASSQVQAMNTEAFF. The chain recombines TRBV14 with TRBJ1-1; no definite D call. Germline CDR1 is SGHDN and CDR2 is FVKESK. V was cut by 1 base and J by 0 bases, with 9 bases left in between. The length of the CDR3 is 15 residues. The entire variable domain, with the rest obtained from reference TRBV14 and TRBJ1-1, is as follows: EAGVTQFPSHSVIEKGQTVTLRCDPISGHDNLYWYRRVMGKEIKFLLHFVKESKQDESGMPNNRFLAERTGGTYSTLKVQPAELEDSGVYFCASSQVQAMNTEAFFGQGTRLTVV.

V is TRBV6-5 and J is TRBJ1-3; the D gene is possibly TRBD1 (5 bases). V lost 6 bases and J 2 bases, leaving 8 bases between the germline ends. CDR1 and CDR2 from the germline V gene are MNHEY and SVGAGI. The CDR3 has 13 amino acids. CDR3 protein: CASRSGPGNTIYF. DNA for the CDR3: TGTGCCAGCAGGTCAGGGCCTGGAAACACCATATATTTT.

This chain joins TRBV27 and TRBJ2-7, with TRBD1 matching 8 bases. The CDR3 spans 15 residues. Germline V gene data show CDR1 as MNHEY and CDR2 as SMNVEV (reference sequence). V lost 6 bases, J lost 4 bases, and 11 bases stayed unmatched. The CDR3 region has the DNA TGTGCCAGCAGCCCCTCGGACAGGGCCGGATACGAGCAGTACTTC. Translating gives CASSPSDRAGYEQYF.

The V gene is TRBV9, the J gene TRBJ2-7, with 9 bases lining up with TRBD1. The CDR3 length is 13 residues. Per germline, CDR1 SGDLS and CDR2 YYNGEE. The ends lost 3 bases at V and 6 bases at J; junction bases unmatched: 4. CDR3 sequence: CASSGDREGEQYF. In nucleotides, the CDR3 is TGTGCCAGCAGCGGGGACAGGGAAGGCGAGCAGTACTTC.

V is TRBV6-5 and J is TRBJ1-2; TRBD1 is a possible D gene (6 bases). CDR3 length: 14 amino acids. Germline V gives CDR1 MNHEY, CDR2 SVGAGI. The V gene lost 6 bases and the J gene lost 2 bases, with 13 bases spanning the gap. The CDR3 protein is CASRGGDINYGYTF. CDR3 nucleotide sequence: TGTGCCAGCAGAGGGGGGGATATCAACTATGGCTACACCTTC.

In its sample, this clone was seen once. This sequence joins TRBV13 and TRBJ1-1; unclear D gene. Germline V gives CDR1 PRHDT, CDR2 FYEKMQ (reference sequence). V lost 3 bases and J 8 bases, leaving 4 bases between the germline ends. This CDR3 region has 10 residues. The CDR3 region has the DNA TGTGCCAGCAGCTTGGCCGAAGCTTTCTTT. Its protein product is CASSLAEAFF.

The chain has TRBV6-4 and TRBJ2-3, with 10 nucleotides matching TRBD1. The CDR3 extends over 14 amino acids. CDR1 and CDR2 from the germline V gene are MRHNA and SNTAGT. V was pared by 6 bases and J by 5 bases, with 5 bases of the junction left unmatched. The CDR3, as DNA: TGTGCCAGCAGCCTGACAGGGGGCCAAGATACGCAGTATTTT. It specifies CASSLTGGQDTQYF.

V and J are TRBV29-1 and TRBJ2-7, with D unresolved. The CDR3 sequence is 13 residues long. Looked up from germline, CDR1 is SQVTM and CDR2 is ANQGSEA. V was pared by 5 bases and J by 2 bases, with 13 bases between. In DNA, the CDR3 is TGCAGCGTTCAAGGGCCATCAACCTACGAGCAGTACTTC. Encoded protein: CSVQGPSTYEQYF.

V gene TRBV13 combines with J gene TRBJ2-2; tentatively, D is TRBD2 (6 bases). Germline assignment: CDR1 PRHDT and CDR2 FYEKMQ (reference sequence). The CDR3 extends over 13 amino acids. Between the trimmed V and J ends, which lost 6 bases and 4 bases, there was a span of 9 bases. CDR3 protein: CASSFSGTGELFF. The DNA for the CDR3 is TGTGCCAGCAGTTTTAGCGGCACCGGGGAGCTGTTTTTT.

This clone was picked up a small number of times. The CDR3 reads CASSGAAGVTTYEQYF. The CDR3 bases are TGTGCCAGCAGCGGCGCCGCAGGGGTGACTACCTACGAGCAGTACTTC. V gene TRBV5-6 combines with J gene TRBJ2-7; a possible D gene is TRBD1 (6 bases). CDR1 is SGHDT, CDR2 YYEEEE, per germline. This CDR3 is 16 amino acids long. V was clipped by 4 bases and J by 2 bases, with 19 bases between them.

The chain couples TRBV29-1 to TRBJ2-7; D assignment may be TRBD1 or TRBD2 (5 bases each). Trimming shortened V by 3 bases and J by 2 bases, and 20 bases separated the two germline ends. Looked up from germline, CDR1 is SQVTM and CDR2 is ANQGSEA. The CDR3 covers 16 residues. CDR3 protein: CSVDNRPGAAAYEQYF. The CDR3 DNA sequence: TGCAGCGTTGATAACCGGCCCGGGGCAGCCGCCTACGAGCAGTACTTC.

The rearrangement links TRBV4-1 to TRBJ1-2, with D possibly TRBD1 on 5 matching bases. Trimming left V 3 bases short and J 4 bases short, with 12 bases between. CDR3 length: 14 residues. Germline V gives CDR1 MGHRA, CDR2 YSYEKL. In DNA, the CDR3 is TGCGCCAGCAGCCAGAACGGAGGGGTCTATGGCTACACCTTC. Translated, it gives CASSQNGGVYGYTF.

The CDR3 protein is CASSPWDRLIDNSPLHF. DNA for the CDR3: TGTGCCAGCAGCCCATGGGACAGGCTAATAGATAATTCACCCCTCCACTTT. The chain uses TRBV5-5 and TRBJ1-6, with TRBD1 matching over 8 bases. The CDR3 is 17 residues long. Looked up from germline, CDR1 is SGHKS and CDR2 is YYEKEE (reference sequence). Trimming at V came to 4 bases and at J to 5 bases, leaving 11 bases not matched to a gene.

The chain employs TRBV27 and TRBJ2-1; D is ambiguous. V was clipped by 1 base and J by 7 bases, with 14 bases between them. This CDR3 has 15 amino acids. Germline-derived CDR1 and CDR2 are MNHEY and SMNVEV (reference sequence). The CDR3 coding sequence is TGTGCCAGCAGTTTATGGCAGGCCATCGGTAATGAGCAGTTCTTC. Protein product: CASSLWQAIGNEQFF.

Here the CDR3 reads CASSSLAQVTYEQYF. The CDR3 DNA is TGTGCCAGCAGTTCTCTGGCACAGGTGACCTACGAGCAGTACTTC. The chain couples TRBV6-5 to TRBJ2-7, with TRBD1 as a possible D gene (5 bases). The ends were cut back, 4 bases at V and 2 bases at J, with 15 bases in the middle. CDR1 is MNHEY, CDR2 SVGAGI, per germline. This CDR3 comprises 15 residues.

DNA for the CDR3: TGCGCCAGCAGCTTGCACACTCCCACTGAAGCTTTCTTT. Protein: CASSLHTPTEAFF. The rearrangement links TRBV5-1 to TRBJ1-1; D not resolved. The CDR3 contains 13 residues. V lost 1 base to trimming and J lost 4 bases, with 8 bases between them. Germline V CDR1 and CDR2: SGHRS, YFSETQ.

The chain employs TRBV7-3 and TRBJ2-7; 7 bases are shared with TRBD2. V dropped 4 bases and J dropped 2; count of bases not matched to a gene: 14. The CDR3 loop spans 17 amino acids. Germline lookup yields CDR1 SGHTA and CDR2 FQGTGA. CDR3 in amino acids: CASSSTKGLRTPYEQYF. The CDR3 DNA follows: TGTGCCAGCAGCTCCACGAAGGGACTACGAACTCCCTACGAGCAGTACTTC. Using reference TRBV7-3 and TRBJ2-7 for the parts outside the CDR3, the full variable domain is GAGVSQTPSNKVTEKGKYVELRCDPISGHTALYWYRQSLGQGPEFLIYFQGTGAADDSGLPNDRFFAVRPEGSVSTLKIQRTERGDSAVYLCASSSTKGLRTPYEQYFGPGTRLTVT.

CDR3 nucleotides: TGCGCCAGCAGCCAAGCTGAGTCCGGGACTCGTTACGAGCAGTACTTC. Translating it yields CASSQAESGTRYEQYF. The V gene is TRBV4-1, the J gene TRBJ2-7; D perhaps matches TRBD2 (6 bases). The CDR3 covers 16 residues. Germline V gene lookup returns CDR1 MGHRA and CDR2 YSYEKL. The V and J ends lost 1 base and 4 bases respectively, with 17 bases between them.

DNA of the CDR3: TGTGCCAGCAGTCCACCCCCCCGTCCCGAGCAGTACTTC. Translation: CASSPPPRPEQYF. The rearrangement uses TRBV7-8 and TRBJ2-7, with unresolved D. V lost 6 bases and J lost 6, with 15 bases in between. The CDR3 has 13 amino acids. CDR1 is SGHVS, CDR2 FQNEAQ, per germline.